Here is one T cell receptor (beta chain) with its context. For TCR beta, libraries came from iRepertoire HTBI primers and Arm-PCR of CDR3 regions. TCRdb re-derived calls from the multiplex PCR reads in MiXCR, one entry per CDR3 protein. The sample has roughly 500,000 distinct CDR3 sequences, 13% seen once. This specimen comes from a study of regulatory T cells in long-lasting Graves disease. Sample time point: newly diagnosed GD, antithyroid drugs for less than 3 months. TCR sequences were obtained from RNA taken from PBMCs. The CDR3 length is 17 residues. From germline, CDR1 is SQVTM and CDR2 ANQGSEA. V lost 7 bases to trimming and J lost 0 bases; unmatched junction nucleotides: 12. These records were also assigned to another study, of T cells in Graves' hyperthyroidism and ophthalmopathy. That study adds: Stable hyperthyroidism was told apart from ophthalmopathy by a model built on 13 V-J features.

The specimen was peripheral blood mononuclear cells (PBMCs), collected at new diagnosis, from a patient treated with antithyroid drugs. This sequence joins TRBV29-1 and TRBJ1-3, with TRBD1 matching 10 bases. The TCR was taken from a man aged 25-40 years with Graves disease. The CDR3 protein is CSAVPGQGTHSGNTIYF. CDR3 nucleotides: TGCAGCGCCGTCCCGGGACAGGGGACCCACTCTGGAAACACCATATATTTT.